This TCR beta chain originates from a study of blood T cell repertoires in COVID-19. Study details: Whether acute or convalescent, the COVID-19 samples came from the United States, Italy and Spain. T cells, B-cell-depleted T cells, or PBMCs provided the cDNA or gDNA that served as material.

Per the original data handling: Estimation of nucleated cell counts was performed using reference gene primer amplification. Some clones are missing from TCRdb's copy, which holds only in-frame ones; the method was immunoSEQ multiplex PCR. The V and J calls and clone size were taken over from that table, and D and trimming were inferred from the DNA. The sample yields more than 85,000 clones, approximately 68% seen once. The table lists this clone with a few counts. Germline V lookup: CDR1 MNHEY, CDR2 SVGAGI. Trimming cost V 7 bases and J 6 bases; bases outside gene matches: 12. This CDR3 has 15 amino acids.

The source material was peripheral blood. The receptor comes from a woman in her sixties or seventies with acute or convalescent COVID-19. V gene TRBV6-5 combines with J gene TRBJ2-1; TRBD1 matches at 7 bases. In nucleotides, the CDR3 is TGTGCCAGCACGACAGGGACCAAAGTAAGCAATGAGCAGTTCTTC. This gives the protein CASTTGTKVSNEQFF.